A selection of T cell receptor beta chains follows, all from one sample in a study of spatial heterogeneity in lung cancer. MiXCR, run by TCRdb on the 5' RACE reads, gives a single entry per CDR3 protein. This sample carries about a thousand distinct CDR3 sequences, around 30% of them seen once, and the ten largest clones take roughly 30%. Sequences were derived from lung tumor tissue, sampled at surgery. These receptors all stem from a male donor with early-stage non-small cell lung cancer. Both conserved end residues are part of each CDR3. A D gene is named only where the DNA matches it firmly. Part of the rows lack a size; the others show once, few, many or a class for expanded clones.

TRBJ2-2	TRBV7-6	large	NA	CASSLDPSGELFF	TGTGCCAGCAGCTTAGATCCCAGCGGGGAGCTGTTTTTT
TRBJ2-1	TRBV10-3	medium-sized	TRBD2	CAISGTGGGLAGANEQFF	TGTGCCATCAGTGGGACAGGGGGTGGACTAGCGGGAGCCAATGAGCAGTTCTTC
TRBJ2-1	TRBV29-1	few	NA	CSGVYTEQFF	TGCAGCGGAGTGTACACTGAGCAGTTCTTC
TRBJ2-7	TRBV13	NA	NA	CASGQGSREQYF	TGTGCCAGCGGCCAGGGATCTCGCGAGCAGTACTTC
TRBJ2-6	TRBV9	medium-sized	NA	CASSVEAWGANVLTF	TGTGCCAGCAGCGTAGAGGCGTGGGGGGCCAACGTCCTGACTTTC
TRBJ2-3	TRBV7-2	few	TRBD2	CASSSRTSGSDTQYF	TGTGCCAGCAGCTCGAGGACTAGCGGGAGCGATACGCAGTATTTT
TRBJ1-4	TRBV15	NA	NA	CATSRDQATRNEKLFF	TGTGCCACCAGCAGAGATCAGGCAACCAGAAATGAAAAACTGTTTTTT
TRBJ1-1	TRBV12-3/TRBV12-4	few	NA	CASSFLGKALF	TGTGCCAGCAGTTTTCTGGGAAAAGCTTTATTT
TRBJ2-7	TRBV5-1	NA	NA	CASSLYRKGYEQYF	TGCGCCAGCAGCTTGTACAGGAAGGGATACGAGCAGTACTTC
TRBJ1-1	TRBV28	few	NA	CASSLEPPTEDEAFF	TGTGCCAGCAGTTTAGAGCCCCCGACAGAGGATGAAGCTTTCTTT
TRBJ2-1	TRBV29-1	medium-sized	TRBD2	CSVAGTSVTRSSYNEQFF	TGCAGCGTGGCCGGGACTAGCGTAACCCGGAGCTCCTACAATGAGCAGTTCTTC
TRBJ2-7	TRBV6-2/TRBV6-3	large	TRBD2	CASSYYPAGVSYEQYF	TGTGCCAGCAGTTACTATCCAGCGGGAGTATCCTACGAGCAGTACTTC
TRBJ2-1	TRBV7-2	once	TRBD2	CASSKGASGNNEQFF	TGTGCCAGCAGCAAAGGAGCTAGCGGTAACAATGAGCAGTTCTTC
TRBJ2-1	TRBV7-2	NA	TRBD2	CASSLWTSAQNEQFF	TGTGCCAGCAGCCTATGGACTAGCGCCCAAAATGAGCAGTTCTTC
TRBJ2-7	TRBV29-1	medium-sized	TRBD1	CSVEGSGTAYEQYF	TGCAGCGTTGAAGGTTCCGGGACAGCCTACGAGCAGTACTTC
TRBJ2-7	TRBV12-3/TRBV12-4	NA	TRBD1	CASSSQGQGSDEQYF	TGTGCCAGCAGTTCCCAGGGACAGGGAAGCGACGAGCAGTACTTC
TRBJ2-2	TRBV7-2	NA	TRBD1	CASSSGQGGIGELFF	TGTGCCAGCAGCTCGGGACAGGGAGGAATCGGGGAGCTGTTTTTT
TRBJ2-3	TRBV7-2	medium-sized	NA	CASSLAWGSTDTQYF	TGTGCCAGCAGCTTAGCTTGGGGGTCCACAGATACGCAGTATTTT
TRBJ2-1	TRBV28	large	NA	CASSLRGNEQFF	TGTGCCAGCAGTTTAAGGGGGAATGAGCAGTTCTTC
TRBJ1-6	TRBV27	NA	NA	CASSLLSGRGRDSPLHF	TGTGCCAGCAGTTTATTATCGGGGCGCGGCAGGGATTCACCCCTCCACTTT
TRBJ1-2	TRBV6-1	NA	TRBD1	CASYGTDNYGYTF	TGTGCCAGCTATGGGACAGACAACTATGGCTACACCTTC
TRBJ2-3	TRBV28	NA	NA	CASKPQGRVIQPQYF	TGTGCCAGCAAACCTCAGGGGCGAGTTATTCAGCCCCAGTATTTT
TRBJ2-1	TRBV18	NA	NA	CASSSGGTETYNEQFF	TGTGCCAGCTCTTCGGGCGGGACGGAAACCTACAATGAGCAGTTCTTC
TRBJ2-1	TRBV28	NA	TRBD2	CASSSSGGPYNGQFF	TGTGCCAGCAGCTCAAGCGGGGGGCCCTACAATGGGCAGTTCTTC
TRBJ2-1	TRBV6-2/TRBV6-3	NA	NA	CASRREGVLSYNEQFF	TGTGCCAGCAGGAGAGAAGGGGTACTCTCCTACAATGAGCAGTTCTTC